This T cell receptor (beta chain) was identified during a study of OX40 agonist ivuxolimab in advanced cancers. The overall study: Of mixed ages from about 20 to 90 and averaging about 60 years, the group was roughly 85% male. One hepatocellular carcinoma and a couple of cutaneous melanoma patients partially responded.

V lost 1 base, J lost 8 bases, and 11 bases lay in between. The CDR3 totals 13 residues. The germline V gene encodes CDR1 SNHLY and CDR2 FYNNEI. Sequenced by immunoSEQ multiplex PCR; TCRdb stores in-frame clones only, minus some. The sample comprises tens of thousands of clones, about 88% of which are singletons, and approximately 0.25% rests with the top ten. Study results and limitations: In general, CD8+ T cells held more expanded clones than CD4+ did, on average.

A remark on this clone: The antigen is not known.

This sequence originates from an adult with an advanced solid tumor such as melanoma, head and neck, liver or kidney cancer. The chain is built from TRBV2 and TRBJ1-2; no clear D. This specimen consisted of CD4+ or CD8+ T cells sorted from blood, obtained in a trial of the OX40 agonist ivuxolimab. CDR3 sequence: CASSEGRFEGYTF. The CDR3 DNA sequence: TGTGCCAGCAGTGAAGGCAGATTCGAAGGCTACACCTTC.